The entry below describes one TCR beta chain. Its antigen is unknown. The same CDR3 can be traced to other DNA sequences in this sample. These data come from a study of shared clonotypes between healthy human individuals. Study-wide context: CD8 memory received one plate per donor, CD8 naive two, CD4 memory three and CD4 naive three. Study-level findings and limits: Sampling was confined to blood; repertoires within tissues likely differ.

CDR3 length equals 14 residues. V was clipped by 3 bases and J by 4 bases, with 10 bases between them. In germline, CDR1 is KGHSH, CDR2 LQKENI. TCRdb's table, derived via immunoSEQ multiplex PCR, lists solely in-frame clones and lacks some. Of fewer than 1.8 million clones listed, approximately 98.5% are singletons. The chain recombines TRBV18 with TRBJ2-1; a weak D match, TRBD2 (5 bases). The source of this sequence is a young man in good health. Specimen: naive CD4+ T cells sorted from blood. Subset given: CD45RA+ positively selected. CDR3 nucleotide sequence: TGTGCCAGCTCACCCTTGAGGGAGTACAATGAGCAGTTCTTC. Translated, it gives CASSPLREYNEQFF.